These 14 T cell receptor beta chains came from one sample sequenced in a study of blood T cell repertoires in COVID-19. Assay used: immunoSEQ multiplex PCR; TCRdb lists only in-frame clones, some missing. The sample includes about 80,000 clones, nearly 90% seen only once; the top ten take about 7.3%. The sample comprised peripheral blood. The receptor source for this set is a man aged 70 or older with acute or convalescent COVID-19.

The V gene is TRBV19, the J gene TRBJ2-1; D may be TRBD1 (6 bases). Germline values: CDR1 LNHDA, CDR2 SQIVND (reference sequence). CDR3 size: 15 residues. Between the trimmed V and J ends, which lost 3 bases and 8 bases, there was a span of 17 bases. CDR3 in amino acids: CASSIDRDQGHEQFF. The CDR3, as DNA: TGTGCCAGTAGTATTGATAGGGACCAGGGGCATGAGCAGTTCTTC.

The rearrangement links TRBV5-1 to TRBJ1-6; D may be TRBD1 (5 bases). The ends were cut back, 4 bases at V and 6 bases at J, with 14 bases in the middle. CDR3 length equals 15 residues. Germline CDR1 and CDR2: SGHRS and YFSETQ. This CDR3 is CASSTTTGPNSPLHF. The CDR3 nucleotides are TGCGCCAGCAGCACTACTACAGGCCCTAATTCACCCCTCCACTTT.

The V and J genes are TRBV30 and TRBJ1-4; TRBD1 matches at 8 bases. There are 13 residues in the CDR3. The ends lost 5 bases at V and 3 bases at J; junction bases unmatched: 2. Germline CDR1 and CDR2: GTSNPN and SVGIG (reference sequence). The CDR3: CAWQGAANEKLFF. The CDR3 DNA follows: TGTGCCTGGCAGGGGGCTGCTAATGAAAAACTGTTTTTT.

The chain joins TRBV29-1 to TRBJ2-7; 8 bases match TRBD1. Germline V gene sequence: CDR1 SQVTM, CDR2 ANQGSEA. This CDR3 spans 16 amino acids. V lost 4 bases to trimming and J lost 1 base; unmatched junction nucleotides: 12. The CDR3 loop reads CSVVSSRTGWSYEQYF. As DNA, the CDR3 is TGCAGCGTTGTTTCCTCCCGGACAGGGTGGTCCTACGAGCAGTACTTC.

This chain uses TRBV6-6 with TRBJ2-7; D remains unclear. Looked up from germline, CDR1 is MNHNY and CDR2 is SVGAGI (reference sequence). The CDR3 is 11 amino acids. Between the trimmed V and J ends, which lost 8 bases and 0 bases, there was a span of 5 bases. CDR3 protein: CASEFSYEQYF. The CDR3, as DNA: TGTGCCAGCGAGTTCTCCTACGAGCAGTACTTC.

This chain connects TRBV2 to TRBJ2-7, with 7 bases fitting TRBD1. The CDR3 contains 14 residues. Germline loops: CDR1 SNHLY, CDR2 FYNNEI. V gave up 7 bases and J gave up 1 base; unmatched junction bases: 7. DNA of the CDR3: TGTGCCAGCAAGAGGGACAGCCTATCCTACGAGCAGTACTTC. Encoded protein: CASKRDSLSYEQYF.

The chain carries TRBV28 and TRBJ1-6; D unclear. The CDR3 runs 12 residues. Per the germline V gene, CDR1 is MDHEN and CDR2 is SYDVKM. V shed 5 bases and J shed 7 bases, with 6 bases lying between them. The chain's CDR3 is CASSPVNSPLHF. Here the CDR3 DNA reads TGTGCCAGCAGTCCAGTGAATTCACCCCTCCACTTT. The variable domain in full, completed from reference TRBV28 and TRBJ1-6, reads DVKVTQSSRYLVKRTGEKVFLECVQDMDHENMFWYRQDPGLGLRLIYFSYDVKMKEKGDIPEGYSVSREKKERFSLILESASTNQTSMYLCASSPVNSPLHFGNGTRLTVT.

The DNA of the CDR3 is TGTGCCAGCAGTTTGGCAGGCGCGTCCTACGAGCAGTACTTC. This encodes CASSLAGASYEQYF. The V gene is TRBV27, the J gene TRBJ2-7; D unresolved. Germline V gene data show CDR1 as MNHEY and CDR2 as SMNVEV (reference sequence). The CDR3 contains 14 residues. The ends were cut back, 3 bases at V and 1 base at J, with 10 bases in the middle.

The V and J genes are TRBV7-2 and TRBJ2-1, with TRBD2 matching over 11 bases. Germline lookup yields CDR1 SGHTA and CDR2 FQGNSA. The CDR3 covers 16 residues. J gave up 7 bases and V 5 bases, and 10 bases lay outside the gene matches. The DNA of the CDR3 is TGTGCCAGCAGCCCAGCGGGACTAGCGGTACAGAATGAGCAGTTCTTC. Its protein product is CASSPAGLAVQNEQFF. The full variable domain, completed using reference TRBV7-2 and TRBJ2-1, is GAGVSQSPSNKVTEKGKDVELRCDPISGHTALYWYRQSLGQGLEFLIYFQGNSAPDKSGLPSDRFSAERTGGSVSTLTIQRTQQEDSAVYLCASSPAGLAVQNEQFFGPGTRLTVL.

The rearrangement links TRBV19 to TRBJ1-5, with a weak D call TRBD1 (6 bases). V lost 5 bases and J 1 base, leaving 12 bases between the germline ends. The CDR3 loop spans 15 amino acids. Germline assignment: CDR1 LNHDA and CDR2 SQIVND (reference sequence). For the CDR3, the DNA is TGTGCCAGTAGTCCCACAGGGTTGAGCAATCAGCCCCAGCATTTT. It specifies CASSPTGLSNQPQHF.

V gene TRBV28 combines with J gene TRBJ2-6; 9 nucleotides match TRBD1. This CDR3 is 14 amino acids long. The junction had 2 bases not matched to a gene; V was cut back by 8 bases and J by 3 bases. Germline loops: CDR1 MDHEN, CDR2 SYDVKM. The CDR3 sequence is CASRTGVGANVLTF. For the CDR3, the DNA is TGTGCCAGCCGGACAGGGGTTGGGGCCAACGTCCTGACTTTC.

The V call is TRBV25-1, the J call TRBJ2-7, with 10 bases that match TRBD1. This CDR3 has 14 residues. CDR1 and CDR2 from the germline V gene are MGHDK and SYGVNS. V trimming: 1 base; J trimming: 4 bases; junction bases outside the gene matches: 1. The CDR3 sequence is CASSEWDRGYEQYF. The CDR3 nucleotides read TGTGCCAGCAGTGAATGGGACAGGGGTTACGAGCAGTACTTC.

The chain recombines TRBV3-1 (or the pseudogene TRBV3-2) with TRBJ2-7, with a tentative D call TRBD2 (6 bases). The V end lost 1 base, the J end lost 7 bases, and 17 bases lay between the germline ends. The CDR3 extends over 15 amino acids. From germline, CDR1 is LGHDT and CDR2 YNNKEL (reference sequence). CDR3 DNA sequence: TGTGCCAGCAGCCAAGCGCTTAGGAGGGCCGGGGAGCAGTACTTC. Its protein product is CASSQALRRAGEQYF.

The CDR3 bases are TGTGCCAGCAGCCAAGATTTAGGGGGCGGGACTAGCGGGTACCAAGAGACCCAGTACTTC. Translated, it gives CASSQDLGGGTSGYQETQYF. The V gene is TRBV3-1 (or the pseudogene TRBV3-2), the J gene TRBJ2-5; 12 bases align to TRBD2. The V gene end was trimmed by 0 bases and the J gene end by 0 bases; junction bases not matched to a gene: 11. This CDR3 has 20 amino acids. CDR1 and CDR2 from the germline V gene are LGHDT and YNNKEL (reference sequence).